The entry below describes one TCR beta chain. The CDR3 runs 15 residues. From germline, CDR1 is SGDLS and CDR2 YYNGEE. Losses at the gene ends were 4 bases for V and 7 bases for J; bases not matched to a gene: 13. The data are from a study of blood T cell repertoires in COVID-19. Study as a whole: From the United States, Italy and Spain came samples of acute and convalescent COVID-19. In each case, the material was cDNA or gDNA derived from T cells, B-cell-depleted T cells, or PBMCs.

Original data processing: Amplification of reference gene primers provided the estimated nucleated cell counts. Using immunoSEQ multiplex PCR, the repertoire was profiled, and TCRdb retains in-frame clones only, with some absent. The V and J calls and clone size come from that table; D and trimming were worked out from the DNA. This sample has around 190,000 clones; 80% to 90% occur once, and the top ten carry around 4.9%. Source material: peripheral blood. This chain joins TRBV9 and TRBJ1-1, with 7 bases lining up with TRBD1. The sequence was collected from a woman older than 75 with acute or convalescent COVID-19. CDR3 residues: CASSPRQGGNNEAFF. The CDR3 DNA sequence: TGTGCCAGCAGCCCCCGACAGGGCGGGAATAATGAAGCTTTCTTT.